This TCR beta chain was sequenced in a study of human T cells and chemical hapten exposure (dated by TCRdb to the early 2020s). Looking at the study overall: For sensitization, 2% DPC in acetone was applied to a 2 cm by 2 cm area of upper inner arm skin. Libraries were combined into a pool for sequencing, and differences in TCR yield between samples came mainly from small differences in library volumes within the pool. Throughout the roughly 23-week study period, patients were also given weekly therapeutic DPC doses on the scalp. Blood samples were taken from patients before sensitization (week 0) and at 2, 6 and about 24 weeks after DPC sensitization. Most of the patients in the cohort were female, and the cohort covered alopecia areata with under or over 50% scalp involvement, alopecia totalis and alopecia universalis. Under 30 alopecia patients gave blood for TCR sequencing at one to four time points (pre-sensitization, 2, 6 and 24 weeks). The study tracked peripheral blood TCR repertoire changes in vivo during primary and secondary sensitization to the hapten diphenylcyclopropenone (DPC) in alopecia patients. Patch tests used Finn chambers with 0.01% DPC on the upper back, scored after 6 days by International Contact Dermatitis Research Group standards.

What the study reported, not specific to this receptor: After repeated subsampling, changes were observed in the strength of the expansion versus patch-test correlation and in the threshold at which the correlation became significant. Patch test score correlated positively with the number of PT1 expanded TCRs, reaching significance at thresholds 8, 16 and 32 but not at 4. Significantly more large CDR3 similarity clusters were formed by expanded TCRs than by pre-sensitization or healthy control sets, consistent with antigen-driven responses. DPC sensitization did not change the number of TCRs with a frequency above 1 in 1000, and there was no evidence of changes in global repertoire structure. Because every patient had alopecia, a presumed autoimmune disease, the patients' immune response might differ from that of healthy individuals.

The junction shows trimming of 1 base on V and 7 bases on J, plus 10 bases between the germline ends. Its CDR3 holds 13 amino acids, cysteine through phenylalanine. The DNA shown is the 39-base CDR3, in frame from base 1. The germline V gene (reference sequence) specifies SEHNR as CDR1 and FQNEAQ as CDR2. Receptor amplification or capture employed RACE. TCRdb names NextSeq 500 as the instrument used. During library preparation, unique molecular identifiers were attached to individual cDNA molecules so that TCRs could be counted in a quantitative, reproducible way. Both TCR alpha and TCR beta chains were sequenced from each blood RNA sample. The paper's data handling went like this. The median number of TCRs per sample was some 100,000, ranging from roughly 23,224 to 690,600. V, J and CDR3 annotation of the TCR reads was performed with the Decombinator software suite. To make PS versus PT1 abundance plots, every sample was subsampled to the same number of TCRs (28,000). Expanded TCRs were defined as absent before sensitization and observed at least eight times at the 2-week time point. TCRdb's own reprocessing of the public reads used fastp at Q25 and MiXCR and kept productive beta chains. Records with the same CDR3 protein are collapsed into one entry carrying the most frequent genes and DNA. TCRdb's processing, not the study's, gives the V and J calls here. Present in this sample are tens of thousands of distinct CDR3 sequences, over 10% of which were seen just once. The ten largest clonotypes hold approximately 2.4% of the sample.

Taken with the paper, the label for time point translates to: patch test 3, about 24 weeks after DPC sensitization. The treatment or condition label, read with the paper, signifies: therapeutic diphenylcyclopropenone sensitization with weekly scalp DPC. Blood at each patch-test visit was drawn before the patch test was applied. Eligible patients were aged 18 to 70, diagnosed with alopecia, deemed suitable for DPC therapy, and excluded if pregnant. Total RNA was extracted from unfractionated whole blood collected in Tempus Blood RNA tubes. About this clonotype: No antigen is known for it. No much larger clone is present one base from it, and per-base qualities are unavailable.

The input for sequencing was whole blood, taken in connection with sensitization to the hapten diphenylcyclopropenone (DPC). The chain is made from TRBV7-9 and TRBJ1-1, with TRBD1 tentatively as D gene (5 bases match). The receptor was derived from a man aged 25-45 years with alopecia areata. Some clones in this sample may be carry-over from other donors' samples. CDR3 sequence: CASSLGQDIEAFF. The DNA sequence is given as TGTGCCAGCAGCTTAGGGCAGGACATTGAAGCTTTCTTT.